This is a list of T cell receptor beta chains from one sample in a study of blood T cell repertoires in COVID-19. Repertoires were generated with immunoSEQ multiplex PCR, while TCRdb's copy carries only in-frame clones and drops some. Found here are more than 95,000 clones, about nine tenths of them singletons; the top ten hold about 8%. The sequenced material came from peripheral blood. The receptors stem from a man between 65 and 80 years old who had recovered from COVID-19. Both conserved end residues are part of each CDR3. D genes are given only for firm matches. Not every row has a clone size; where given, it reads once, few, many or a size class.

TRBV11-2,.,.,TRBJ2-3,CASSPDTADTQYF,TGTGCCAGCAGCCCCGACACGGCAGATACGCAGTATTTT
TRBV6-5,.,.,TRBJ2-7,CASSPFDRIGYEQYF,TGTGCCAGCAGTCCCTTCGACAGAATTGGATACGAGCAGTACTTC
TRBV4-3,.,.,TRBJ1-3,CASSQDIQSGNTIYF,TGCGCCAGCAGCCAAGATATCCAGTCTGGAAACACCATATATTTT
TRBV9,TRBD2,.,TRBJ2-1,CASSVGTSDWDEQFF,TGTGCCAGCAGCGTAGGCACTAGCGACTGGGATGAGCAGTTCTTC
TRBV4-3,TRBD1,.,TRBJ2-7,CASSQDPGGNEQYF,TGCGCCAGCAGCCAAGATCCAGGGGGTAATGAGCAGTACTTC
TRBV2,TRBD1,.,TRBJ1-5,CASSVSGGTAQSQHF,TGTGCCAGCAGTGTATCGGGCGGGACAGCGCAGTCCCAGCATTTT
TRBV5-4,TRBD1,.,TRBJ1-1,CASSPDRGNTEAFF,TGTGCCAGCAGCCCGGACAGGGGTAACACTGAAGCTTTCTTT
TRBV18,.,.,TRBJ1-3,CASSPSSGSGNTIYF,TGTGCCAGCTCACCATCCAGCGGCTCTGGAAACACCATATATTTT
TRBV5-6,TRBD1,.,TRBJ1-2,CASSLRGTVPRGYTF,TGTGCCAGCAGCTTGCGGGGGACAGTCCCTCGGGGCTACACCTTC
TRBV6-5,.,.,TRBJ2-7,CASAQGSQGYEQYF,TGTGCCAGCGCCCAAGGGTCCCAGGGCTACGAGCAGTACTTC
TRBV20-1,TRBD2,.,TRBJ2-5,CSASLGGGQETQYF,TGCAGTGCCAGTCTCGGGGGGGGCCAAGAGACCCAGTACTTC
TRBV3-1/TRBV3-2,TRBD1,.,TRBJ1-2,CASSRTGAQGYGYTF,TGTGCCAGCTCTAGGACAGGGGCGCAGGGCTATGGCTACACCTTC
TRBV6-6,TRBD1,once,TRBJ1-1,CASSSTGGGVVTEAFF,TGTGCCAGCAGTTCGACAGGGGGCGGGGTGGTCACTGAAGCTTTCTTT
TRBV7-2,.,.,TRBJ2-1,CASSFRASVSSYNEQFF,TGTGCCAGCAGCTTTAGGGCTAGCGTTTCCTCCTACAATGAGCAGTTCTTC
TRBV18,TRBD1,.,TRBJ1-2,CASSPGQAFNYGYTF,TGTGCCAGCTCACCGGGACAGGCCTTTAACTATGGCTACACCTTC